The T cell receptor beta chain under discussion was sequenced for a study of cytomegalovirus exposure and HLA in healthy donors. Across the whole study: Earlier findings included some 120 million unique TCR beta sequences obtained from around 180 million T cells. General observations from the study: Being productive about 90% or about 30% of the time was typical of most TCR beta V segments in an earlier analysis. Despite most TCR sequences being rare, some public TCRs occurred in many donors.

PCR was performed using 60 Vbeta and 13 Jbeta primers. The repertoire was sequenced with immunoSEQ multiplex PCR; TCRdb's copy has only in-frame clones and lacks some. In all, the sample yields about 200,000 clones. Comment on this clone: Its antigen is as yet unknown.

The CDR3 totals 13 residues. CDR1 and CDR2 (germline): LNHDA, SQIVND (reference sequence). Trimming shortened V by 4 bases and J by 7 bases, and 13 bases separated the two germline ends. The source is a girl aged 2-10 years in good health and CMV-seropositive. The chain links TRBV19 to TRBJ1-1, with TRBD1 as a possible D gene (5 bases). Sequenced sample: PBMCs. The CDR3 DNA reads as TGTGCCAGTAGTAGACGACAGCAGATTGAAGCTTTCTTT. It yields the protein CASSRRQQIEAFF.